Described below is a single T cell receptor beta chain sequence and its context. What antigen it recognizes has not been identified. Base qualities are not recorded, but no much larger clone differs from it by a single base. To sequence the TCRbeta CDR3 region, genomic DNA was isolated from the sorted cells. TCRbeta CDR3 regions were sequenced using the immunoSEQ Assay. The clones in this table, taken by TCRdb from immuneACCESS, are in-frame only. Not every clone is retained; where verified, under half of the shortfall comes from an unresolved V gene, and the cause of the rest is unknown. The sample table lists under 100,000 clones, roughly 92% of them with a count of one. 11% of the sample is taken by the ten largest. Patients with autoimmune disease history or receiving systemic immunosuppression were excluded from the trial. In every dose cohort, peripheral blood was drawn for TCR sequencing at baseline, cycle 4 day 1, and cycle 7 day 1. The samples were drawn from a first-in-human, open-label, multicenter phase I dose-escalation trial of ivuxolimab. Adults with locally advanced or metastatic melanoma, renal cell carcinoma, hepatocellular carcinoma or head and neck squamous cell carcinoma were enrolled in the trial. Before TCR sequencing, CD4+ and CD8+ T cells were separately sorted from peripheral blood.

The data are from a study of OX40 agonist ivuxolimab in advanced cancers. Turning to the overall study: Ivuxolimab, which targeted the costimulatory receptor OX40 (CD134), was an agonistic, fully human IgG2 monoclonal antibody. Intravenous ivuxolimab was administered to patients every 2 weeks at six dose levels: 0.01, 0.1, 0.3, 1.5, 3 and 10 mg/kg. Of the roughly 54 dose-escalation patients, hepatocellular carcinoma was present in roughly 19, melanoma in around 15, renal cell carcinoma in 9 and head and neck cancer in 9. A male proportion of around 80% and a mean age of approximately 62 years, ranging from roughly 23 to 79, were recorded for the dose-escalation cohort. Patients were allowed to have had prior anti-PD-1, anti-PD-L1 or anti-CTLA-4 therapy, and approximately 41% of the dose-escalation patients had previously received checkpoint inhibitors. Partial responses occurred in three dose-escalation patients: two with cutaneous melanoma and one with hepatocellular carcinoma. Peripheral TCRbeta sequencing aimed to test whether ivuxolimab altered TCR sequence diversity and caused clonal T-cell expansion. The paper describes the monotherapy dose-escalation part (N of about 54 patients) of the phase I trial of ivuxolimab. The paper as a whole reports these results and caveats: In the 0.1-3.0 mg/kg groups, partial responders had among the lowest normalized peripheral clonal expansion, particularly in CD8+ T cells. After ivuxolimab, expanded clones were on average more numerous among CD8+ T cells than among CD4+ T cells. At doses of 0.1 to 3.0 mg/kg, clonal expansion of both CD4+ and CD8+ T cells in blood was seen between baseline and week 6. The antigen specificity of the peripheral T cells that underwent clonal expansion was not determined. Low levels of normalized T-cell clonal expansion were also seen in some patients who did not respond.

V and J lose 1 base and 1 base, and a span of 22 bases separates them. Per the germline V gene, LGHNA is the CDR1 and YSLEER is the CDR2. The CDR3 holds 20 amino acids from the cysteine to the phenylalanine. Of all the DNA, just the CDR3 is kept, 60 bases in frame from base 1. The chain was built from TRBV4-3 and TRBJ1-4; perhaps TRBD1 is the D gene, with 5 bases matching. Source: CD4+ or CD8+ T cells sorted from blood, taken in a trial of the OX40 agonist ivuxolimab. The receptor's source is an adult with an advanced solid tumor such as melanoma, head and neck, liver or kidney cancer. The DNA sequence is given as TGCGCCAGCAGCCAAGGAGGGCCAGGGATCGCAACAGGAACTAATGAAAAACTGTTTTTT. This encodes CASSQGGPGIATGTNEKLFF.